The sequence of this TCR beta chain was determined in a study of CD8 T cells in ankylosing spondylitis. TCRdb re-analysed the 5' RACE reads in MiXCR, keeping a single row per CDR3 protein. The sample consists of 700,000 to 850,000 distinct CDR3 sequences, 12% of them appearing once. Study findings and constraints: Typical of ankylosing spondylitis blood, it appeared, was a TCR beta motif of fewer than ten highly homologous variants.

The CDR3 contains 14 residues. Between the trimmed V and J ends, which lost 5 bases and 5 bases, there was a span of 15 bases. The germline V gene encodes CDR1 SGHRS and CDR2 YFSETQ. About this clonotype: Its antigen is as yet unknown.

The sequence came from a male donor with ankylosing spondylitis. The specimen was blood, either unsorted or a sorted T cell fraction (not recorded which). The chain employs TRBV5-1 and TRBJ2-3; D is ambiguous. The CDR3 region is CASSQEPHKDTQYF. The CDR3 nucleotides are TGCGCCAGCAGTCAAGAACCTCACAAAGATACGCAGTATTTT. The whole variable domain, filled in from reference TRBV5-1 and TRBJ2-3, reads KAGVTQTPRYLIKTRGQQVTLSCSPISGHRSVSWYQQTPGQGLQFLFEYFSETQRNKGNFPGRFSGRQFSNSRSEMNVSTLELGDSALYLCASSQEPHKDTQYFGPGTRLTVL.